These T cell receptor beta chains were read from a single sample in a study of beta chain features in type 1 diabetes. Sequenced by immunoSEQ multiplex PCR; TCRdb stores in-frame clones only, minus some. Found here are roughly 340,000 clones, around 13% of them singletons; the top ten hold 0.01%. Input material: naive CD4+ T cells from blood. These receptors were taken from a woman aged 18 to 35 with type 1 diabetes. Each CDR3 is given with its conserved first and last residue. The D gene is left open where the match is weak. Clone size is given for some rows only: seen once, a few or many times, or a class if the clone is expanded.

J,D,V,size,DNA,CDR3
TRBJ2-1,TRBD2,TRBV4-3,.,TGCGCCAGCAGCCAAGGCAGAAATAGCGGGAGGGCTTTGGACAATGAGCAGTTCTTC,CASSQGRNSGRALDNEQFF
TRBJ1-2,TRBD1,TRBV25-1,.,TGTGCCAGCAGTGAACCGAGGGGGCTGGGGTATGGCTACACCTTC,CASSEPRGLGYGYTF
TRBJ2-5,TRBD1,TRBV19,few,TGTGCCAGTAGCCCCCCGACAGGGCCAGAGACCCAGTACTTC,CASSPPTGPETQYF
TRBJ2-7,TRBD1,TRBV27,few,TGTGCCAGCGGACGATTGACAGGGTCTCCCTACGAGCAGTACTTC,CASGRLTGSPYEQYF
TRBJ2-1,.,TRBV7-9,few,TGTGCCAGCAGCCCACTGGGGTACAGGATCAATGAGCAGTTCTTC,CASSPLGYRINEQFF
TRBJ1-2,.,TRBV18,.,TGTGCCAGCTCACCATCGACAGAATATGGCTACACCTTC,CASSPSTEYGYTF
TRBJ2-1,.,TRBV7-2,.,TGTGCCAGCAGCCCTACTAATGAGCAGTTCTTC,CASSPTNEQFF
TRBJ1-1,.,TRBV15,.,TGTGCCACCAGCAGAGTGGTCCGGACAGCCCTGAACACTGAAGCTTTCTTT,CATSRVVRTALNTEAFF
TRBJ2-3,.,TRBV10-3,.,TGTGCCATCAGTGAGCCAGCTGGGAGCGGCACAGATACGCAGTATTTT,CAISEPAGSGTDTQYF
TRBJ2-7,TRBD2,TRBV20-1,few,TGCAGTGCCAGTCTAGCGGGGGAGCAGTACTTC,CSASLAGEQYF
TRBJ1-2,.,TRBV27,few,TGTGCCAGCAGTGTAGACTACAGGGCGTACTATGGCTACACCTTC,CASSVDYRAYYGYTF
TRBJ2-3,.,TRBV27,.,TGTGCCAGCAGTTCCCAGAGGGCAGATACGCAGTATTTT,CASSSQRADTQYF
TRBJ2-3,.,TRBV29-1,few,TGCAGCGTTGTAGGTGACACCCACGACACAGATACGCAGTATTTT,CSVVGDTHDTDTQYF
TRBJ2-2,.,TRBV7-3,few,TGTGCCAGCAGCCCCTCCCTTGTAGTTCACACCGGGGAGCTGTTTTTT,CASSPSLVVHTGELFF
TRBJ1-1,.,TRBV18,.,TGTGCCAGCTCAGTAAAACAGAACACTGAAGCTTTCTTT,CASSVKQNTEAFF
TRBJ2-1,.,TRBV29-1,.,TGCAGCGTTTTCCTAGGCCTCCCCGGGAATGAGCAGTTCTTC,CSVFLGLPGNEQFF
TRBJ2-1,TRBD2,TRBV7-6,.,TGTGCCAGCAGCGCGACTAGCGGCTCCTACAATGAGCAGTTCTTC,CASSATSGSYNEQFF
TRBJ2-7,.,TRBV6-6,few,TGTGCCAGCAGTAGCCGACATTCTGCTGTCGAGCAGTACTTC,CASSSRHSAVEQYF
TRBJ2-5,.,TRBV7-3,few,TGTGCCAGCAGCCCAAGGGGCGGGGCAGAGACCCAGTACTTC,CASSPRGGAETQYF
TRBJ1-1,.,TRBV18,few,TGTGCCAGCTCACTGGGCGGGGCCACTGAAGCTTTCTTT,CASSLGGATEAFF
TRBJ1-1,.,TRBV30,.,TGTGCCTCCCTACAAGCTTTCTTT,CASLQAFF
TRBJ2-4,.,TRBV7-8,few,TGTGCCAGCAGCGCGAGCCGTATCCTGGCCAAAAACATTCAGTACTTC,CASSASRILAKNIQYF
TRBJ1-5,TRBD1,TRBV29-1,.,TGCAGCGTTGAGGGGACAGGGAATCAGCCCCAGCATTTT,CSVEGTGNQPQHF
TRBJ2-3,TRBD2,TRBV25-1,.,TGTGCCAGCAGTGAGGGTACTAGCGTACATACGCAGTATTTT,CASSEGTSVHTQYF
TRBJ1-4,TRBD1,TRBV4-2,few,TGTGCCAGCAGCCAAGTGACAGGGGGCGATGAAAAACTGTTTTTT,CASSQVTGGDEKLFF
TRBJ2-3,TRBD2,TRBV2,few,TGTGCCGGCGGACTAGGGGCAGATACGCAGTATTTT,CAGGLGADTQYF
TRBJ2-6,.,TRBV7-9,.,TGTGCCAGCAGCTTCAGGGTTTCTGGGGCCAACGTCCTGACTTTC,CASSFRVSGANVLTF
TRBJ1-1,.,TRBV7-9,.,TGTGCCAGCAGCTTCCCCATCACTGAAGCTTTCTTT,CASSFPITEAFF
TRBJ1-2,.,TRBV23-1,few,TGCGCCAGCCCCCTCTGCGGAGAGAATGGCTACACCTTC,CASPLCGENGYTF
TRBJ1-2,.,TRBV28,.,TGTGCCAGCAGTCTGAGCGACTATGGCTACACCTTC,CASSLSDYGYTF
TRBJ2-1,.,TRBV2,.,TGTGCCAGCAGTGTAGACAAGAGCAATGAGCAGTTCTTC,CASSVDKSNEQFF
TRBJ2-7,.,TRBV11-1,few,TGTGCCAGCAGCTACAGATCTGTCCACGAGCAGTACTTC,CASSYRSVHEQYF
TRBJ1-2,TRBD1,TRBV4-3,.,TGCGCCAGCAGCCAAGGCACTGCCGGGACAGGTTATGGCTACACCTTC,CASSQGTAGTGYGYTF